This T cell receptor beta chain is from a study of T cell changes during pregnancy in multiple sclerosis. Here immunoSEQ multiplex PCR was the method, and the copy in TCRdb shows in-frame clones only, minus some. Of 34,000 or so clones listed, 75% to 95% were seen once; the top ten hold around 12%. This CDR3 is 16 amino acids long. The V gene lost 4 bases and the J gene lost 0 bases, with 16 bases spanning the gap. Germline V CDR1 and CDR2: LNHDA, SQIVND (reference sequence). This chain joins TRBV19 and TRBJ2-7; maybe TRBD1 (6 bases). The sequence was collected from a female donor with multiple sclerosis, enrolled in a pregnancy study. This specimen was CD8+ T cells from peripheral blood mononuclear cells, taken in the first trimester of pregnancy. The CDR3 is CASSRTTGTSSYEQYF. The DNA for the CDR3 is TGTGCCAGTAGTAGAACAACAGGGACCAGCTCCTACGAGCAGTACTTC.